This T cell receptor beta chain was documented in a study of metastatic and nonmetastatic thyroid tumors. Study background: Malignant and benign thyroid patients had repertoires compared in peripheral blood and tumor or nodule tissue. Study-wide findings and caveats: For both blood and tumor, malignant thyroid tumors reportedly showed significantly higher TCR beta diversity than benign nodules did.

Prior to thyroid surgery, none of the patients had received any treatment. The CDR3 length is 15 residues. Deletions cut 1 base from V and 6 bases from J, with 15 bases between. Germline V lookup: CDR1 MGHRA, CDR2 YSYEKL. Details on this clone: What it recognizes is unknown.

The authors' processing: For papillary thyroid cancer, a distant-metastasis classifier was constructed from CDR3 differences observed across clinicopathological groups. TCRdb re-called the PCR reads with MiXCR. Here the V and J calls rest on TCRdb's processing, not on the authors' analysis. The profile shows some 18,000 clones, approximately 35% of them singletons. The chain uses TRBV4-1 and TRBJ1-1, with D possibly matching TRBD1 (6 bases). The receptor's source is a male donor with papillary thyroid cancer or a benign thyroid nodule (not recorded which). Some clones in this sample may be carry-over from other donors' samples. The material sequenced was tumor tissue. The CDR3 DNA sequence: TGCGCCAGCAGCCAAGGGCAGGGGCTGGTCCCTGAAGCTTTCTTT. Protein: CASSQGQGLVPEAFF.